A single sample gave rise to the 14 T cell receptor beta chains below, sequenced in a study of blood T cell repertoires in COVID-19. TCRdb's copy holds only in-frame clones and misses some; the assay was immunoSEQ multiplex PCR. The sample has 70,000 or so clones, 90% seen once. Sequencing was done on a sample of peripheral blood. The receptors were gathered from a human donor in a cohort sampled during active COVID-19.

The J gene is TRBJ1-5, the V gene TRBV12-3 or TRBV12-4; D gene ambiguous. Trimming took 3 bases from V and 7 from J, leaving 10 bases between them. The CDR3 is made up of 13 amino acids. In nucleotides, the CDR3 is TGTGCCAGCAGTTTTGGGGAGGGACAGCCCCAGCATTTT. Translating it yields CASSFGEGQPQHF.

The V gene is TRBV4-2, the J gene TRBJ2-3, with 8 nucleotides matching TRBD1. Germline V gives CDR1 LGHNA, CDR2 YNFKEQ. V shed 3 bases and J 6 bases; nucleotides not matched to a gene: 8. The CDR3 runs 15 residues. The CDR3 is CASSQPGQGGDTQYF. Here the CDR3 DNA reads TGTGCCAGCAGCCAGCCTGGACAGGGCGGCGATACGCAGTATTTT.

The chain recombines TRBV5-1 with TRBJ2-7; 11 bases fit TRBD2. V shed 1 base, J shed 5 bases, and the junction held 5 bases outside the gene matches. This CDR3 region has 15 residues. CDR1 and CDR2 (germline): SGHRS, YFSETQ. Written as DNA, the CDR3 is TGCGCCAGCAGCTTGAAAATACTAGCGGGAGACGAGCAGTACTTC. Its protein is CASSLKILAGDEQYF.

The chain couples TRBV5-6 to TRBJ1-1, with 10 nucleotides matching TRBD1. CDR1 is SGHDT and CDR2 is YYEEEE in the germline V gene. J gave up 1 base and V 3 bases, and 6 bases lay outside the gene matches. The CDR3 length is 16 residues. For the CDR3, the DNA is TGTGCCAGCAGCTCCGGGACAGGGGCAAGGAACACTGAAGCTTTCTTT. The encoded protein is CASSSGTGARNTEAFF. Variable domain in full (rest from reference TRBV5-6 and TRBJ1-1): DAGVTQSPTHLIKTRGQQVTLRCSPKSGHDTVSWYQQALGQGPQFIFQYYEEEERQRGNFPDRFSGHQFPNYSSELNVNALLLGDSALYLCASSSGTGARNTEAFFGQGTRLTVV.

This sequence joins TRBV27 and TRBJ2-1; perhaps TRBD1 as D (6 bases). Germline V gene sequence: CDR1 MNHEY, CDR2 SMNVEV (reference sequence). This CDR3 is built from 15 residues. The V and J ends lost 0 bases and 5 bases respectively, with 11 bases between them. In nucleotides, the CDR3 is TGTGCCAGCAGTTTATCCCCGGACAGTAACAATGAGCAGTTCTTC. Its translation: CASSLSPDSNNEQFF.

The chain couples TRBV5-8 to TRBJ2-1; TRBD2 matches 11 bases. Germline CDR1 is SGHTS and CDR2 is YDEGEE. Trimming cost V 0 bases and J 7 bases; bases outside gene matches: 15. The CDR3 consists of 19 residues. CDR3 DNA sequence: TGTGCCAGCAGCTTGGTTGCCGGAGGGCTAGCGGGAGGTCGGAATGAGCAGTTCTTC. It translates to CASSLVAGGLAGGRNEQFF.

This chain uses TRBV19 with TRBJ2-1; 8 nucleotides agree with TRBD2. The J segment lost 3 bases and the V segment lost 3 bases, leaving 1 base of the junction unmatched. Germline CDR1 is LNHDA and CDR2 is SQIVND (reference sequence). The CDR3 loop spans 14 amino acids. This CDR3 reads CASSMGTSYNEQFF. DNA of the CDR3: TGTGCCAGTAGTATGGGGACTAGCTACAATGAGCAGTTCTTC.

V usage is TRBV27 and J usage is TRBJ2-5; 8 bases are shared with TRBD1. This CDR3 has 12 residues. The junction had 8 bases not matched to a gene; V was cut back by 11 bases and J by 6 bases. From germline, CDR1 is MNHEY and CDR2 SMNVEV (reference sequence). The CDR3 spells CADTDRAKTQYF. Here the CDR3 DNA reads TGTGCCGACACGGACAGGGCCAAGACCCAGTACTTC.

This rearrangement joins TRBV5-8 to TRBJ1-5, with D tentatively TRBD1 (5 bases). This CDR3 comprises 14 residues. Per the germline V gene, CDR1 is SGHTS and CDR2 is YDEGEE. The V and J ends lost 2 bases and 4 bases respectively, with 10 bases between them. The CDR3: CASSFEGVNQPQHF. The CDR3 DNA is TGTGCCAGCAGCTTCGAAGGGGTTAATCAGCCCCAGCATTTT. The variable domain in full, with the rest retrieved from reference TRBV5-8 and TRBJ1-5, is EAGVTQSPTHLIKTRGQQATLRCSPISGHTSVYWYQQALGLGLQFLLWYDEGEERNRGNFPPRFSGRQFPNYSSELNVNALELEDSALYLCASSFEGVNQPQHFGDGTRLSIL.

The rearrangement links TRBV7-9 to TRBJ1-1; TRBD1 matches 7 bases. CDR1 is SEHNR and CDR2 is FQNEAQ in the germline V gene (reference sequence). The length of the CDR3 is 14 residues. V lost 1 base, J lost 1 base, and 0 bases stayed unmatched. The CDR3 nucleotides read TGTGCCAGCAGCTTAGACAGGGGGAACACTGAAGCTTTCTTT. Encoded protein: CASSLDRGNTEAFF. The full variable domain, in which reference TRBV7-9 and TRBJ1-1 provide the parts outside the CDR3, is DTGVSQNPRHKITKRGQNVTFRCDPISEHNRLYWYRQTLGQGPEFLTYFQNEAQLEKSRLLSDRFSAERPKGSFSTLEIQRTEQGDSAMYLCASSLDRGNTEAFFGQGTRLTVV.

The chain links TRBV5-1 to TRBJ1-5, with D perhaps matching TRBD1 (6 bases). This CDR3 is built from 15 residues. V lost 0 bases to trimming and J lost 4 bases, with 11 bases between them. In germline, CDR1 is SGHRS, CDR2 YFSETQ. The CDR3 sequence is CASSLETGLNQPQHF. CDR3 nucleotides: TGCGCCAGCAGCTTGGAGACAGGCCTTAATCAGCCCCAGCATTTT.

The chain couples TRBV5-4 to TRBJ2-5; 7 nucleotides line up with TRBD1. J lost 2 bases, V lost 0 bases, and 4 bases had no gene match. Germline loops: CDR1 SGHNT, CDR2 YYREEE (reference sequence). This CDR3 spans 15 amino acids. The CDR3 DNA follows: TGTGCCAGCAGCTTGGAAGGGGGCCCTCAAGAGACCCAGTACTTC. Residues: CASSLEGGPQETQYF.

The J gene is TRBJ2-6, the V gene TRBV5-1; D unresolved. The CDR3 consists of 16 residues. Looked up from germline, CDR1 is SGHRS and CDR2 is YFSETQ. Trimming took 0 bases from V and 0 from J, leaving 7 bases between them. The CDR3 spells CASSLDPSSGANVLTF. CDR3 sequence (DNA): TGCGCCAGCAGCTTGGATCCGAGCTCTGGGGCCAACGTCCTGACTTTC.

This clone was counted a single time. The chain has TRBV29-1 and TRBJ2-3; 8 bases map to TRBD2. The length of the CDR3 is 13 residues. The germline gives CDR1 SQVTM, CDR2 ANQGSEA. V shed 6 bases and J 8 bases; nucleotides not matched to a gene: 10. The CDR3 is CSVHSGTVVTQYF. The CDR3 nucleotides read TGCAGCGTCCATAGCGGGACGGTCGTTACGCAGTATTTT.